This is a list of T cell receptor beta chains from one sample in a study of control samples from healthy donors and cancer patients. Clones were sequenced by immunoSEQ multiplex PCR, and TCRdb holds only the in-frame ones, with some missing. The profile shows some 100,000 clones, roughly 89% of them singletons. Sequenced input: blood. These receptors all stem from a man under 40 in good health. Each CDR3 is given with its conserved first and last residue. A D gene is named only where the DNA matches it firmly. Some rows have no size entry. The others give once, few or many, or a class for an expanded clone.

clone size: few; D gene: -; CDR3 length: 13; J gene: TRBJ1-2; V gene: TRBV6-2/TRBV6-3; CDR3 DNA: TGTGCCAGCAGTTACTCGCGGCGGGACGGCTACACCTTC; CDR3 protein: CASSYSRRDGYTF
clone size: -; D gene: -; CDR3 length: 15; J gene: TRBJ1-2; V gene: TRBV7-2; CDR3 DNA: TGTGCCAGCAGCCCTGGGACGAAGAATTACTATGGCTACACCTTC; CDR3 protein: CASSPGTKNYYGYTF
clone size: -; D gene: TRBD1; CDR3 length: 18; J gene: TRBJ1-2; V gene: TRBV28; CDR3 DNA: TGTGCCAGCAGTACTGACAGGGAGGCCTTGGTTGGGAACTATGGCTACACCTTC; CDR3 protein: CASSTDREALVGNYGYTF
clone size: -; D gene: TRBD2; CDR3 length: 15; J gene: TRBJ2-3; V gene: TRBV30; CDR3 DNA: TGTGCCTGGAGTGTAAGCGGGAGTGGGCCAGATACGCAGTATTTT; CDR3 protein: CAWSVSGSGPDTQYF
clone size: -; D gene: -; CDR3 length: 15; J gene: TRBJ1-6; V gene: TRBV9; CDR3 DNA: TGTGCCAGCAGCGTACGGGGGGTGGGGAATTCACCCCTCCACTTT; CDR3 protein: CASSVRGVGNSPLHF
clone size: -; D gene: TRBD1; CDR3 length: 15; J gene: TRBJ1-5; V gene: TRBV30; CDR3 DNA: TGTGCCTGGAGTGCGACCGGGACAGCGGCAGGGCCCCAGCATTTT; CDR3 protein: CAWSATGTAAGPQHF
clone size: -; D gene: TRBD2; CDR3 length: 19; J gene: TRBJ2-6; V gene: TRBV4-3; CDR3 DNA: TGCGCCAGCAGCCAAGATTCCCTAGCGGGGACCTCTGGGGCCAACGTCCTGACTTTC; CDR3 protein: CASSQDSLAGTSGANVLTF
clone size: -; D gene: -; CDR3 length: 14; J gene: TRBJ1-1; V gene: TRBV19; CDR3 DNA: TGTGCCAGTAGTACGGACCTAGGGAGGGCTGAAGCTTTCTTT; CDR3 protein: CASSTDLGRAEAFF
clone size: -; D gene: TRBD2; CDR3 length: 13; J gene: TRBJ2-1; V gene: TRBV29-1; CDR3 DNA: TGCAGCGCACGACTAGCGGGGTACAATGAGCAGTTCTTC; CDR3 protein: CSARLAGYNEQFF
clone size: few; D gene: -; CDR3 length: 14; J gene: TRBJ1-1; V gene: TRBV7-9; CDR3 DNA: TGTGCCAGCAGCTATATCCGGGACTCCGGGCCGGCTTTCTTT; CDR3 protein: CASSYIRDSGPAFF
clone size: -; D gene: -; CDR3 length: 14; J gene: TRBJ1-6; V gene: TRBV6-5; CDR3 DNA: TGTGCCAGCAGCTTACTCGTCGGGACGCCGCCCCTCCACTTT; CDR3 protein: CASSLLVGTPPLHF
clone size: -; D gene: -; CDR3 length: 14; J gene: TRBJ1-5; V gene: TRBV30; CDR3 DNA: TGTGCCTGGAGGAGTTCTTATAGCAATCAGCCCCAGCATTTT; CDR3 protein: CAWRSSYSNQPQHF
clone size: -; D gene: TRBD1; CDR3 length: 14; J gene: TRBJ2-7; V gene: TRBV6-5; CDR3 DNA: TGTGCCAGCAGTACCGGGACAGGGATCTACGAGCAGTACTTC; CDR3 protein: CASSTGTGIYEQYF
clone size: -; D gene: TRBD1; CDR3 length: 14; J gene: TRBJ1-2; V gene: TRBV5-4; CDR3 DNA: TGTGCCAGCAGCTCCCAGGGGGCTGGCTATGGCTACACCTTC; CDR3 protein: CASSSQGAGYGYTF
clone size: -; D gene: -; CDR3 length: 15; J gene: TRBJ2-3; V gene: TRBV6-4; CDR3 DNA: TGTGCCAGCAGTGAAGGGGTAGGGTATGCAGATACGCAGTATTTT; CDR3 protein: CASSEGVGYADTQYF
clone size: once; D gene: -; CDR3 length: 12; J gene: TRBJ1-1; V gene: TRBV15; CDR3 DNA: TGTGCCACCAGGAGGATGAACACTGAAGCTTTCTTT; CDR3 protein: CATRRMNTEAFF
clone size: -; D gene: TRBD2; CDR3 length: 14; J gene: TRBJ2-1; V gene: TRBV11-3; CDR3 DNA: TGTGCCAGCAGCCCGGGACTAGGGAAGGGTGAGCAGTTCTTC; CDR3 protein: CASSPGLGKGEQFF
clone size: -; D gene: TRBD1; CDR3 length: 14; J gene: TRBJ1-2; V gene: TRBV9; CDR3 DNA: TGTGCCAGCAGCGTAGACGGGACAGGGCGTGGCTACACCTTC; CDR3 protein: CASSVDGTGRGYTF
clone size: -; D gene: TRBD1; CDR3 length: 15; J gene: TRBJ1-6; V gene: TRBV20-1; CDR3 DNA: TGCAGTGCTAGTGGAGGGGGCCGATATAATTCACCCCTCCACTTT; CDR3 protein: CSASGGGRYNSPLHF
clone size: few; D gene: TRBD2; CDR3 length: 17; J gene: TRBJ2-2; V gene: TRBV5-1; CDR3 DNA: TGCGCCAGCAGCTTTCAATCTAGCGGACCCCGCACCGGGGAGCTGTTTTTT; CDR3 protein: CASSFQSSGPRTGELFF
clone size: once; D gene: -; CDR3 length: 15; J gene: TRBJ1-2; V gene: TRBV6-1; CDR3 DNA: TGTGCCAGCAGTGATCGGCGGAGCGGACTCGATGGCTACACCTTC; CDR3 protein: CASSDRRSGLDGYTF
clone size: -; D gene: TRBD2; CDR3 length: 17; J gene: TRBJ2-4; V gene: TRBV12-5; CDR3 DNA: TGTGCTAGGAATCCGACTAGCGGGAGCACTCCCAAAAACATTCAGTACTTC; CDR3 protein: CARNPTSGSTPKNIQYF
clone size: -; D gene: -; CDR3 length: 15; J gene: TRBJ2-5; V gene: TRBV5-4; CDR3 DNA: TGTGCCAGCAGCTTGGGTGGGAACAAAGGAGAGACCCAGTACTTC; CDR3 protein: CASSLGGNKGETQYF
clone size: few; D gene: -; CDR3 length: 14; J gene: TRBJ1-6; V gene: TRBV18; CDR3 DNA: TGTGCCAGCTCACAGGACAGAGAAAATTCACCCCTCCACTTT; CDR3 protein: CASSQDRENSPLHF
clone size: -; D gene: TRBD1; CDR3 length: 16; J gene: TRBJ2-2; V gene: TRBV18; CDR3 DNA: TGTGCCAGCTCACCAGGGACAGGGGGCTTCACCGGGGAGCTGTTTTTT; CDR3 protein: CASSPGTGGFTGELFF
clone size: -; D gene: -; CDR3 length: 13; J gene: TRBJ2-3; V gene: TRBV5-6; CDR3 DNA: TGTGCCAGCAGCTCCGACGGTTTAGGTACGCAGTATTTT; CDR3 protein: CASSSDGLGTQYF
clone size: few; D gene: -; CDR3 length: 15; J gene: TRBJ2-7; V gene: TRBV4-3; CDR3 DNA: TGCGCCAGCAGCCAAGATCGTCCCGCCACCTACGAGCAGTACTTC; CDR3 protein: CASSQDRPATYEQYF
clone size: -; D gene: -; CDR3 length: 15; J gene: TRBJ2-3; V gene: TRBV28; CDR3 DNA: TGTGCCAGCAGTTTAGGACCAGGGGGCACAGATACGCAGTATTTT; CDR3 protein: CASSLGPGGTDTQYF
clone size: -; D gene: -; CDR3 length: 11; J gene: TRBJ2-1; V gene: TRBV10-1; CDR3 DNA: TGCGCCAGCAGTGGGGACCGGGGGCAGTTCTTC; CDR3 protein: CASSGDRGQFF
clone size: -; D gene: TRBD2; CDR3 length: 15; J gene: TRBJ2-1; V gene: TRBV6-5; CDR3 DNA: TGTGCCAGCAGCAATCCTAGCGGGGGGTACAATGAGCAGTTCTTC; CDR3 protein: CASSNPSGGYNEQFF
clone size: -; D gene: -; CDR3 length: 11; J gene: TRBJ2-6; V gene: TRBV12-3/TRBV12-4; CDR3 DNA: TGTGCCAGTCGCGTGGGAGGCGTCCTGACTTTC; CDR3 protein: CASRVGGVLTF
clone size: -; D gene: -; CDR3 length: 19; J gene: TRBJ2-1; V gene: TRBV15; CDR3 DNA: TGTGCCACCAGCAGAGATAGGGCTAGCGTCAGTGGCTCCTACAATGAGCAGTTCTTC; CDR3 protein: CATSRDRASVSGSYNEQFF
clone size: -; D gene: TRBD1; CDR3 length: 14; J gene: TRBJ1-5; V gene: TRBV7-2; CDR3 DNA: TGTGCCAGCAGCTGGGGACAGGGCAATCAGCCCCAGCATTTT; CDR3 protein: CASSWGQGNQPQHF
clone size: once; D gene: TRBD1; CDR3 length: 14; J gene: TRBJ1-6; V gene: TRBV30; CDR3 DNA: TGTGCCTGGACCGGGGACAGGGGTGGATCACCCCTCCACTTT; CDR3 protein: CAWTGDRGGSPLHF
clone size: -; D gene: TRBD1; CDR3 length: 14; J gene: TRBJ1-1; V gene: TRBV30; CDR3 DNA: TGTGCCTCCTCGACAGGGGTTACAAACACTGAAGCTTTCTTT; CDR3 protein: CASSTGVTNTEAFF
clone size: -; D gene: -; CDR3 length: 11; J gene: TRBJ2-3; V gene: TRBV2; CDR3 DNA: TGTGCCAGCAGTGTAGGAGATACGCAGTATTTT; CDR3 protein: CASSVGDTQYF
clone size: -; D gene: TRBD2; CDR3 length: 19; J gene: TRBJ2-1; V gene: TRBV2; CDR3 DNA: TGTGCCAGCCTACATCCGGGACTAGCGGGCCCGAGCTCCTACAATGAGCAGTTCTTC; CDR3 protein: CASLHPGLAGPSSYNEQFF
clone size: -; D gene: -; CDR3 length: 13; J gene: TRBJ2-1; V gene: TRBV11-2; CDR3 DNA: TGTGCCAGCAGCCGAACGCCGGTCGGCGAGCAGTTCTTC; CDR3 protein: CASSRTPVGEQFF
clone size: -; D gene: -; CDR3 length: 15; J gene: TRBJ1-2; V gene: TRBV5-4; CDR3 DNA: TGTGCCAGCAGCTTTCCCCTCAGTAAGCGTTATGGCTACACCTTC; CDR3 protein: CASSFPLSKRYGYTF
clone size: -; D gene: -; CDR3 length: 15; J gene: TRBJ1-3; V gene: TRBV3-1/TRBV3-2; CDR3 DNA: TGTGCCAGCAGCCAAGCTGGGGGCTCTGGAAACACCATATATTTT; CDR3 protein: CASSQAGGSGNTIYF
clone size: -; D gene: TRBD2; CDR3 length: 18; J gene: TRBJ2-1; V gene: TRBV15; CDR3 DNA: TGTGCCACCAGCAGAGATAGCAGCGGGAGGATTTCCTACAATGAGCAGTTCTTC; CDR3 protein: CATSRDSSGRISYNEQFF
clone size: -; D gene: TRBD1; CDR3 length: 14; J gene: TRBJ1-5; V gene: TRBV9; CDR3 DNA: TGTGCCAGCAGCGTAGCAGGGGGCGGTCAGCCCCAGCATTTT; CDR3 protein: CASSVAGGGQPQHF
clone size: -; D gene: -; CDR3 length: 13; J gene: TRBJ1-1; V gene: TRBV10-3; CDR3 DNA: TGTGCCGTACAGGGTAACGAGGGGTCTGAAGCTTTCTTT; CDR3 protein: CAVQGNEGSEAFF
clone size: -; D gene: -; CDR3 length: 14; J gene: TRBJ1-5; V gene: TRBV21-1; CDR3 DNA: TGTGCCAGCAGGAGCTACAGGGGCAATCAGCCCCAGCATTTT; CDR3 protein: CASRSYRGNQPQHF
clone size: -; D gene: TRBD1; CDR3 length: 16; J gene: TRBJ2-2; V gene: TRBV24-1; CDR3 DNA: TGTGCCACCAGTGACCGGGGACAGGGGTACACCGGGGAGCTGTTTTTT; CDR3 protein: CATSDRGQGYTGELFF
clone size: -; D gene: TRBD1; CDR3 length: 14; J gene: TRBJ1-1; V gene: TRBV7-9; CDR3 DNA: TGTGCCAGCATCGAGACAGGGGGCGCAGGTGAAGCTTTCTTT; CDR3 protein: CASIETGGAGEAFF
clone size: few; D gene: -; CDR3 length: 15; J gene: TRBJ2-5; V gene: TRBV7-6; CDR3 DNA: TGTGCCAGCAGCTTAGCGGGGGGGGGCGTCGAGACCCAGTACTTC; CDR3 protein: CASSLAGGGVETQYF
clone size: -; D gene: -; CDR3 length: 15; J gene: TRBJ1-2; V gene: TRBV19; CDR3 DNA: TGTGCCAGTAGTATAGAGGAGGGGGTCGAAAATGGCTACACCTTC; CDR3 protein: CASSIEEGVENGYTF
clone size: -; D gene: -; CDR3 length: 13; J gene: TRBJ1-1; V gene: TRBV9; CDR3 DNA: TGTGCCAGCAGGGCAGGGACTGACACTGAAGCTTTCTTT; CDR3 protein: CASRAGTDTEAFF
clone size: -; D gene: -; CDR3 length: 15; J gene: TRBJ2-5; V gene: TRBV14; CDR3 DNA: TGTGCCAGCAGCCAAAACCAGGGAAATCAAGAGACCCAGTACTTC; CDR3 protein: CASSQNQGNQETQYF
clone size: -; D gene: TRBD1; CDR3 length: 13; J gene: TRBJ2-7; V gene: TRBV7-2; CDR3 DNA: TGTGCCAGCAGCTTCACAGGGGCTTCCGCGCAGTACTTC; CDR3 protein: CASSFTGASAQYF
clone size: few; D gene: -; CDR3 length: 17; J gene: TRBJ1-2; V gene: TRBV5-8; CDR3 DNA: TGTGCCAGCAGCTTGACCAACCAAGGGGCTGGGAACTATGGCTACACCTTC; CDR3 protein: CASSLTNQGAGNYGYTF